The next 5 T cell receptor beta chains were all read from a single sample in a study of T cells after yellow fever vaccination (dated by TCRdb to about 2019). The library was obtained by 5' RACE. The listed sequencing device is Illumina NovaSeq 6000. TCRdb itself trimmed the public reads at Q25 with fastp, ran MiXCR and retained productive beta chains. Every distinct CDR3 protein forms one entry, paired with its most common genes and DNA. This sample holds a few hundred thousand distinct CDR3 sequences; roughly 4% were observed only once. In total, the top ten clones hold roughly 26% of the sample. Read against the paper, the sample's treatment or condition label means: live attenuated yellow fever vaccine strain. The source was PBMCs, collected 5 days after the yellow fever booster vaccination. The receptors were gathered from a man between 18 and 29 years old who received the YFV17D yellow fever vaccine.

This clonotype was observed many times. The chain couples TRBV7-9 to TRBJ2-3; D is possibly TRBD1 or TRBD2 (6 bases each). The CDR3 runs 12 residues. CDR1 is SEHNR, CDR2 FQNEAQ, per germline (reference sequence). Between the trimmed V and J ends, which lost 7 bases and 6 bases, there was a span of 11 bases. The CDR3 bases are TGTGCCAGCACCACGGGGGCGGATACGCAGTATTTT. Translation gives CASTTGADTQYF.

This clonotype was counted only a few times. The chain combines TRBV7-9 with TRBJ2-3; 13 bases fit TRBD2. CDR3 length: 16 residues. Germline V lookup: CDR1 SEHNR, CDR2 FQNEAQ (reference sequence). V lost 5 bases to trimming and J lost 4 bases; unmatched junction nucleotides: 6. CDR3 loop: CASSGGLAGTADTQYF. The CDR3 DNA reads TGTGCCAGCAGCGGGGGACTAGCGGGGACGGCAGATACGCAGTATTTT. The full variable domain, completed using reference TRBV7-9 and TRBJ2-3, is DTGVSQNPRHKITKRGQNVTFRCDPISEHNRLYWYRQTLGQGPEFLTYFQNEAQLEKSRLLSDRFSAERPKGSFSTLEIQRTEQGDSAMYLCASSGGLAGTADTQYFGPGTRLTVL.

This clonotype was seen repeatedly, ten times or more. The chain employs TRBV5-1 and TRBJ1-4; D is unresolved. V lost 4 bases and J 6 bases, leaving 10 bases between the germline ends. Germline V gene data show CDR1 as SGHRS and CDR2 as YFSETQ. The CDR3 covers 13 residues. The CDR3 coding sequence is TGCGCCAGCAGCCCCACCAAAGATGAAAAACTGTTTTTT. Protein: CASSPTKDEKLFF.

This clonotype has more than one count but fewer than ten. The V and J genes are TRBV19 and TRBJ2-7; tentatively, D is TRBD2 (7 bases). Germline CDR1 and CDR2: LNHDA and SQIVND (reference sequence). The CDR3 contains 15 residues. V was trimmed by 8 bases and J by 2 bases, leaving 19 bases between them. In DNA, the CDR3 is TGTGCCAGTCGGACCAACAGGGAGGGGGCCTACGAGCAGTACTTC. This codes for CASRTNREGAYEQYF.

The rearrangement uses TRBV3-1 and TRBJ1-2, with 10 nucleotides matching TRBD1. Losses at the gene ends were 4 bases for V and 8 bases for J; bases not matched to a gene: 13. Germline lookup yields CDR1 LGHDT and CDR2 YNNKEL (reference sequence). The CDR3 contains 16 residues. CDR3 in DNA: TGTGCCAGCAGCCCGGGACAGGGGTCGCCGAGGGAGGGCTACACCTTC. Protein product: CASSPGQGSPREGYTF.